This TCR beta chain comes out of a study of blood T cell repertoires in COVID-19. Living in about two dozen US areas, the participants were between roughly 18 and 89 years of age. Assignment of participants to cohorts was predicated upon participant-reported clinical history. Exposed participants encountered a COVID-19 case during the 2 weeks preceding study entry. Original data processing: How many nucleated cells were present was estimated from reference gene primer amplification. Profiling relied on immunoSEQ multiplex PCR, and the TCRdb table lists in-frame clones only, not all of them. The V and J calls and the clone size are those of that table, but D and trimming were determined from the DNA. The sample has a few hundred thousand clones; roughly 80% are singletons. V shed 4 bases and J shed 4 bases, with 13 bases lying between them. The CDR3 is made up of 13 amino acids. CDR1 GTSNPN and CDR2 SVGIG come from the germline V gene (reference sequence).

This sequence originates from a man in his forties who had been exposed to COVID-19. The chain employs TRBV30 and TRBJ2-5; D is uncertain. The material sequenced was PBMCs or T cells enriched from blood (not recorded which). CDR3 sequence (DNA): TGTGCCTGGACTAGTTGGCATACAGAGACCCAGTACTTC. This gives the protein CAWTSWHTETQYF.